This is a list of T cell receptor beta chains from one sample in a study of blood T cells in healthy people across ages. TCRdb re-called the 5' RACE reads through MiXCR, storing one row per CDR3 protein. Found here are under 800,000 distinct CDR3 sequences, around 40% of them singletons; the top ten hold 20% to 25%. Sequencing was performed on blood. The receptors derive from an older woman in good health. The CDR3 runs from the conserved cysteine through the conserved F or W. D genes are given only for firm matches. Clone size is stated in some rows and not others, as once, few, many or a class when expanded.

TGCGCCAGCAGCCAAGAGTGGGGCGCGGGCACTGAAGCTTTCTTT	CASSQEWGAGTEAFF	TRBJ1-1	-	-	TRBV4-1
TGTGCCAGCAGACCCGAAACAGGGGGCTCACGGGAGCAGTACTTC	CASRPETGGSREQYF	TRBJ2-5	once	TRBD1	TRBV7-2
TGTGCCAGCAGCATTACATGGGACAGCTCCTACGAGCAGTACTTC	CASSITWDSSYEQYF	TRBJ2-7	few	TRBD1	TRBV7-2
TGCAGCGCCGGGCAGACAGCCTACGAGCAGTACTTC	CSAGQTAYEQYF	TRBJ2-7	-	-	TRBV29-1
TGTGCCAGCAGCTTATTAGGTCAGGGACTAGCGGGAGACACCGGGGAGCTGTTTTTT	CASSLLGQGLAGDTGELFF	TRBJ2-2	-	TRBD2	TRBV7-2
TGCGCCAGCAGCCCCCGGGACCGAGACTACGAGCAGTACTTC	CASSPRDRDYEQYF	TRBJ2-7	many	-	TRBV5-1
TGTGCCTGGAGTCCCCGACTAGCGGGGGTTAATGAGCAGTTCTTC	CAWSPRLAGVNEQFF	TRBJ2-1	-	TRBD2	TRBV30
TGTGCTAGCAGCCCCGGGACCAACCGGGAGACCCAGTACTTC	CASSPGTNRETQYF	TRBJ2-5	-	-	TRBV7-7
TGCAGTGCTAGGGGAGCGGACTCCTACAATGAGCAGTACTTC	CSARGADSYNEQYF	TRBJ2-7	few	-	TRBV20-1
TGTGCCAGCACCCAAGGGACGTATTATAATTCACCCCTCCACTTT	CASTQGTYYNSPLHF	TRBJ1-6	-	-	TRBV28
TGCAGTGCTAGTAGGGGGACAGGGGGCGAGGAGACCCAGTACTTC	CSASRGTGGEETQYF	TRBJ2-5	few	TRBD1	TRBV20-1
TGCGCCAGCAGCGTATCTCCGGGACAGATGTATGGCTACACCTTC	CASSVSPGQMYGYTF	TRBJ1-2	-	TRBD1	TRBV5-1
TGCAGTGCTAGTGCAGGGGTGCCCCTGAATCGGCAGTACTTC	CSASAGVPLNRQYF	TRBJ2-5	-	-	TRBV20-1
TGTGCCAGCAGCAAGACTAGCGGGAGGCCAGATACGCAGTATTTT	CASSKTSGRPDTQYF	TRBJ2-3	-	TRBD2	TRBV6-2/TRBV6-3
TGTGCCGTGCCCGGACTAGCGGGAGTGGGTGAGCAGTTCTTC	CAVPGLAGVGEQFF	TRBJ2-1	once	TRBD2	TRBV10-3
TGCGCCAGCAGCCCGGGACAGGGGTCCAGCGGTCTGTTCTTC	CASSPGQGSSGLFF	TRBJ2-1	-	TRBD1	TRBV5-1
TGTGCCAGCAGCCAAGCCGGAGGTAGCGGGAGGGCCGGACGCTTTTACGAGCAGTACTTC	CASSQAGGSGRAGRFYEQYF	TRBJ2-7	-	TRBD2	TRBV3-1
TGTGCCAGCAGCCCCAGGCGGGGGAACAATGAGCAGTACTTC	CASSPRRGNNEQYF	TRBJ2-5	few	TRBD2	TRBV7-2
TGTGCCAGCAAAAGGGGGGACGACTACGAGCAGTACTTC	CASKRGDDYEQYF	TRBJ2-7	few	-	TRBV2
TGTGCCAGCAGCCAACACGGGACTAGCGGGGGGGTAGTGGAGACCCAGTACTTC	CASSQHGTSGGVVETQYF	TRBJ2-5	-	TRBD2	TRBV5-5
TGTGCCAGCAGCACCGGGACATTGCGAACCATTCAGTACTTC	CASSTGTLRTIQYF	TRBJ2-4	-	-	TRBV12-3/TRBV12-4
TGCGCCAGCAGCCACGGAACGGGAAGCGGGACCCCCTACGAGCAGTACTTC	CASSHGTGSGTPYEQYF	TRBJ2-7	many	TRBD2	TRBV4-3
TGCAGCGTGGTGACAGGGGCTAACTATGGCTACACCTTC	CSVVTGANYGYTF	TRBJ1-2	few	TRBD1	TRBV29-1
TGTGCCAGCAACCTCAACGAGCAGTACTTC	CASNLNEQYF	TRBJ2-7	-	-	TRBV5-8
TGTGCCAGCAGCAGGGTCGGAACAGGACGAGATGTTACGCAGTATTTT	CASSRVGTGRDVTQYF	TRBJ2-3	-	-	TRBV7-2
TGTGCCAGCAGCTTAGAGAGGGGACGAATGGAGACCCAGTACTTC	CASSLERGRMETQYF	TRBJ2-5	once	-	TRBV7-2
TGTGCCAGCAGTTTAATACAGGGGAGGGATGAGCAGTTCTTC	CASSLIQGRDEQFF	TRBJ2-1	-	-	TRBV12-3/TRBV12-4
TGTGCCAGCAGCTTAATCGGGAGTGGAGCAGATACGCAGTATTTT	CASSLIGSGADTQYF	TRBJ2-3	many	-	TRBV7-2
TGTGCCAGCAGTCCATCCGGACAGGGGGAGAGCTATGGCTACACCTTC	CASSPSGQGESYGYTF	TRBJ1-2	-	TRBD1	TRBV27
TGTGCCAGCAGTTTGCAAGGACAGGGGATGCGCACAGATACGCAGTATTTT	CASSLQGQGMRTDTQYF	TRBJ2-3	-	TRBD1	TRBV27
TGTGCCTGGAGTCTTCGGGCCTACGAGCAGTACTTC	CAWSLRAYEQYF	TRBJ2-7	-	-	TRBV30
TGTGCCAGCCGAGAGTGGAGGGGATCCTACAATGAGCAGTACTTC	CASREWRGSYNEQYF	TRBJ2-7	-	-	TRBV2
TGTGCCAGCAGCCAAGCCTCACAGGGGTATGGCTACACCTTC	CASSQASQGYGYTF	TRBJ1-2	-	TRBD1	TRBV3-1
TGTGCCAGCAGCTTAGTAGCGGGGGCATCCTACAATGAGCAGTTCTTC	CASSLVAGASYNEQFF	TRBJ2-1	-	TRBD2	TRBV7-9
TGTGCCAGCAGCTTAATACTAGCGGGGCAAACAGATACGCAGTATTTT	CASSLILAGQTDTQYF	TRBJ2-3	-	TRBD2	TRBV7-9
TGTGCCAGCAGAATGGGGACAGAGTCCTACGAGCAGTACTTC	CASRMGTESYEQYF	TRBJ2-7	-	TRBD1	TRBV6-6
TGTGCCAGCAGCTTCGGCCCCCCGGGCCCCTACGAGCAGTACTTC	CASSFGPPGPYEQYF	TRBJ2-7	-	-	TRBV3-1
TGTGCCATCAGGCTACAAGGGGGTCACTCCTACGAGCAGTACTTC	CAIRLQGGHSYEQYF	TRBJ2-7	many	-	TRBV10-3
TGCAGTGCGCCCCGACAGGGGGCTCGGAACACCGGGGAGCTGTTTTTT	CSAPRQGARNTGELFF	TRBJ2-2	few	TRBD1	TRBV20-1
TGTGCCAGCAGCAATCGGAAACAGGTGCCCAATTACAAGGAGCAGTTCTTC	CASSNRKQVPNYKEQFF	TRBJ2-1	once	-	TRBV21-1
TGTGCCAGCAGCCAATCGGGGGGCGAGCAGTACTTC	CASSQSGGEQYF	TRBJ2-7	-	TRBD2	TRBV9
TGCGCCAGCAGCTCATCCACACTAGCGGGGGTTAACAATGAGCAGTACTTC	CASSSSTLAGVNNEQYF	TRBJ2-5	-	TRBD2	TRBV5-1
TGTGCCAGCTCACCAATTGCGACAGGGGTTGGAGATACGCAGTATTTT	CASSPIATGVGDTQYF	TRBJ2-3	few	TRBD1	TRBV18
TGCAGTGCTAGAGATGTGGGAGGGCCTGGCGAGCAGTACTTC	CSARDVGGPGEQYF	TRBJ2-7	many	TRBD2	TRBV20-1
TGTGCCAGCAGCTTGGGAGAGGGCAAAAACATTCAGTACTTC	CASSLGEGKNIQYF	TRBJ2-4	-	-	TRBV9
TGTGCCAGCAGTCCCGGCCGAGGGGTTTTCTTT	CASSPGRGVFF	TRBJ1-1	-	-	TRBV27
TGCGCCAGCAGCCAAGATCGCACTAATGGAGGGCCCGCAGATACGCAGTATTTT	CASSQDRTNGGPADTQYF	TRBJ2-3	few	-	TRBV4-3